Sequencing of this TCR beta chain was carried out in a study of T cells in Graves' hyperthyroidism and ophthalmopathy. The CDR3 sequence is 18 residues long. Trimming shortened V by 4 bases and J by 1 base, and 19 bases separated the two germline ends. CDR1 and CDR2 from the germline V gene are MNHEY and SMNVEV (reference sequence). TCR beta CDR3 sequences were amplified from RNA transcripts. Using the HTBI primer set, a first-round RT-PCR was run on the TCR CDR3. MiXCR, run by TCRdb on the multiplex PCR reads, gives a single entry per CDR3 protein. This repertoire shows some 600,000 distinct CDR3 sequences, about 14% found once; its top ten account for roughly 5.7%. This clonotype was recorded many times. No antigen is known for it. Blood was obtained at the first hyperthyroidism diagnosis, which preceded any ophthalmopathy symptoms. Study observations and caveats: Before onset, by a median of about seven months, the model predicted ophthalmopathy.

This TCR derives from a woman younger than 45 with Graves' hyperthyroidism that later progressed to Graves' ophthalmopathy. Sequencing was carried out using blood. The rearrangement links TRBV27 to TRBJ2-2, with TRBD2 as a possible D gene (6 bases). The CDR3 spells CASSSWGGTHLNTGELFF. As DNA, the CDR3 is TGTGCCAGCAGTTCCTGGGGCGGGACCCACTTGAACACCGGGGAGCTGTTTTTT.